This is a list of T cell receptor beta chains from one sample in a study of graft-versus-host responses after intestinal transplantation. These TCRs' antigens remain unknown. Sequenced by immunoSEQ multiplex PCR; TCRdb stores in-frame clones only, minus some. The table lists roughly 120,000 clones, 90% to 95% of them singletons. The material sequenced was unstimulated CD4+ T cells sorted from spleen or lymph node cells, taken before intestinal transplant. The source is a human donor who received an intestinal transplant. The CDR3 runs from the conserved cysteine through the conserved F or W. Each record gives: clone size, V gene, D gene, J gene, CDR3 protein, CDR3 DNA. The D gene is left open where the match is weak. Where a row states a size, it is once, few, many or the class of an expanded clone; other rows omit it.

abundance: NA
v_gene: TRBV7-8
d_gene: NA
j_gene: TRBJ2-6
CDR3aa: CASSTSNSGANVLTF
CDR3nt: TGTGCCAGCAGCACCAGCAACTCTGGGGCCAACGTCCTGACTTTC

abundance: NA
v_gene: TRBV5-1
d_gene: NA
j_gene: TRBJ1-1
CDR3aa: CASSLAPQAEAFF
CDR3nt: TGCGCCAGCAGCTTGGCCCCCCAGGCCGAAGCTTTCTTT

abundance: few
v_gene: TRBV14
d_gene: NA
j_gene: TRBJ2-7
CDR3aa: CATPLYEQYF
CDR3nt: TGTGCCACCCCTCTTTACGAGCAGTACTTC

abundance: NA
v_gene: TRBV5-1
d_gene: TRBD2
j_gene: TRBJ2-5
CDR3aa: CASSLSPSGRETQYF
CDR3nt: TGCGCCAGCAGCTTGTCACCTAGCGGGAGAGAGACCCAGTACTTC

abundance: once
v_gene: TRBV15
d_gene: NA
j_gene: TRBJ2-7
CDR3aa: CATSSGGASYEQYF
CDR3nt: TGTGCCACCAGCTCAGGGGGGGCCTCCTACGAGCAGTACTTC

abundance: NA
v_gene: TRBV27
d_gene: TRBD2
j_gene: TRBJ2-2
CDR3aa: CASTLSGRIRTGEPFF
CDR3nt: TGTGCCAGCACCCTGTCCGGGAGGATAAGGACCGGGGAGCCGTTTTTT

abundance: NA
v_gene: TRBV28
d_gene: NA
j_gene: TRBJ2-3
CDR3aa: CASSLSPALGGQKDTQYF
CDR3nt: TGTGCCAGCAGTTTATCTCCCGCTCTGGGGGGGCAGAAAGATACGCAGTATTTT

abundance: NA
v_gene: TRBV15
d_gene: NA
j_gene: TRBJ1-1
CDR3aa: CATSPRLGQNTEAFF
CDR3nt: TGTGCCACCAGCCCAAGACTCGGGCAGAACACTGAAGCTTTCTTT

abundance: NA
v_gene: TRBV28
d_gene: NA
j_gene: TRBJ1-5
CDR3aa: CASHSSPASNQPQHF
CDR3nt: TGTGCCAGTCACAGTAGTCCAGCTAGCAATCAGCCCCAGCATTTT

abundance: NA
v_gene: TRBV19
d_gene: NA
j_gene: TRBJ1-1
CDR3aa: CASSIPGGTGTEAFF
CDR3nt: TGTGCCAGTAGTATCCCCGGTGGTACGGGCACTGAAGCTTTCTTT

abundance: once
v_gene: TRBV9
d_gene: NA
j_gene: TRBJ2-1
CDR3aa: CASGAGGAMNEQFF
CDR3nt: TGTGCCAGCGGGGCCGGTGGAGCGATGAATGAGCAGTTCTTC

abundance: NA
v_gene: TRBV6-5
d_gene: NA
j_gene: TRBJ2-5
CDR3aa: CASSFEVWETQYF
CDR3nt: TGTGCCAGCAGTTTCGAAGTGTGGGAGACCCAGTACTTC

abundance: NA
v_gene: TRBV6-1
d_gene: TRBD1
j_gene: TRBJ2-3
CDR3aa: CASSNGPGQRDTQYF
CDR3nt: TGTGCCAGCAGTAACGGACCGGGACAGAGAGATACGCAGTATTTT

abundance: NA
v_gene: TRBV27
d_gene: TRBD1
j_gene: TRBJ1-1
CDR3aa: CASGPDRLTTEAFF
CDR3nt: TGTGCCAGCGGACCGGACAGGCTGACCACTGAAGCTTTCTTT

abundance: NA
v_gene: TRBV6-4
d_gene: NA
j_gene: TRBJ1-5
CDR3aa: CASSRGGSNQPQHF
CDR3nt: TGTGCCAGCAGCCGGGGGGGTAGCAATCAGCCCCAGCATTTT

abundance: NA
v_gene: TRBV29-1
d_gene: NA
j_gene: TRBJ2-4
CDR3aa: CSVFEPLGIQYF
CDR3nt: TGCAGCGTTTTTGAGCCATTAGGCATTCAGTACTTC

abundance: once
v_gene: TRBV5-1
d_gene: NA
j_gene: TRBJ2-7
CDR3aa: CASSLSASSLEQYF
CDR3nt: TGCGCCAGCAGCTTATCGGCTAGCTCCCTCGAGCAGTACTTC

abundance: NA
v_gene: TRBV7-3
d_gene: NA
j_gene: TRBJ1-5
CDR3aa: CASSLGQLINQPQHF
CDR3nt: TGTGCCAGCAGCTTAGGCCAGTTAATTAATCAGCCCCAGCATTTT

abundance: once
v_gene: TRBV19
d_gene: NA
j_gene: TRBJ1-1
CDR3aa: CASSIIGNPGTEAFF
CDR3nt: TGTGCCAGTAGTATAATCGGGAACCCCGGGACTGAAGCTTTCTTT

abundance: NA
v_gene: TRBV18
d_gene: NA
j_gene: TRBJ2-5
CDR3aa: CASSPPTVSETQYF
CDR3nt: TGTGCCAGCTCACCACCGACTGTTTCGGAGACCCAGTACTTC

abundance: NA
v_gene: TRBV11-2
d_gene: TRBD2
j_gene: TRBJ2-7
CDR3aa: CASSRERLAGGYEQYF
CDR3nt: TGTGCCAGCAGCCGAGAGCGCTTAGCGGGTGGCTACGAGCAGTACTTC

abundance: NA
v_gene: TRBV18
d_gene: NA
j_gene: TRBJ1-4
CDR3aa: CASSETTVPAGVYEKLFF
CDR3nt: TGTGCCAGCTCAGAGACGACGGTGCCAGCAGGGGTATATGAAAAACTGTTTTTT

abundance: NA
v_gene: TRBV19
d_gene: TRBD1
j_gene: TRBJ2-7
CDR3aa: CASSQTGATRGYEQYF
CDR3nt: TGTGCCAGTAGTCAGACAGGGGCGACTAGGGGCTACGAGCAGTACTTC

abundance: NA
v_gene: TRBV15
d_gene: NA
j_gene: TRBJ2-5
CDR3aa: CATSRERVFQETQYF
CDR3nt: TGTGCCACCAGCAGAGAGAGGGTATTCCAAGAGACCCAGTACTTC

abundance: NA
v_gene: TRBV6-6
d_gene: NA
j_gene: TRBJ1-2
CDR3aa: CASSYSPGNYGYTF
CDR3nt: TGTGCCAGCAGTTACTCGCCAGGGAACTATGGCTACACCTTC

abundance: NA
v_gene: TRBV6-1
d_gene: TRBD1
j_gene: TRBJ2-5
CDR3aa: CASRDRGYQETQYF
CDR3nt: TGTGCCAGCAGGGACAGGGGGTACCAAGAGACCCAGTACTTC

abundance: NA
v_gene: TRBV30
d_gene: NA
j_gene: TRBJ1-3
CDR3aa: CAWSPWQISGNTIYF
CDR3nt: TGTGCCTGGAGCCCGTGGCAGATCTCTGGAAACACCATATATTTT

abundance: NA
v_gene: TRBV19
d_gene: NA
j_gene: TRBJ2-7
CDR3aa: CASTARGVGTYEQYF
CDR3nt: TGTGCCAGTACGGCCAGGGGGGTAGGAACCTACGAGCAGTACTTC

abundance: NA
v_gene: TRBV29-1
d_gene: NA
j_gene: TRBJ1-1
CDR3aa: CSVETLTENTEAFF
CDR3nt: TGCAGCGTTGAGACACTGACAGAGAACACTGAAGCTTTCTTT

abundance: NA
v_gene: TRBV30
d_gene: NA
j_gene: TRBJ1-2
CDR3aa: CAWSVLMGAARGYTF
CDR3nt: TGTGCCTGGAGTGTACTAATGGGGGCCGCGAGGGGCTACACCTTC

abundance: once
v_gene: TRBV6-6
d_gene: NA
j_gene: TRBJ2-7
CDR3aa: CASSYDTPLSYEQYF
CDR3nt: TGTGCCAGCAGTTACGATACCCCCCTCTCCTACGAGCAGTACTTC

abundance: NA
v_gene: TRBV11-3
d_gene: TRBD2
j_gene: TRBJ2-7
CDR3aa: CASSSHQGTSGYEQYF
CDR3nt: TGTGCCAGCAGCTCCCATCAGGGGACTAGCGGCTACGAGCAGTACTTC

abundance: NA
v_gene: TRBV28
d_gene: NA
j_gene: TRBJ2-5
CDR3aa: CASSVPARGETQYF
CDR3nt: TGTGCCAGCAGTGTGCCTGCTAGGGGGGAGACCCAGTACTTC

abundance: NA
v_gene: TRBV5-4
d_gene: TRBD2
j_gene: TRBJ2-1
CDR3aa: CASSFPSGRAGNEQFF
CDR3nt: TGTGCCAGCAGCTTTCCTAGCGGGAGGGCGGGCAATGAGCAGTTCTTC

abundance: NA
v_gene: TRBV2
d_gene: NA
j_gene: TRBJ1-1
CDR3aa: CASSEGRIRVGNTEAFF
CDR3nt: TGTGCCAGCAGTGAGGGACGAATCAGGGTGGGGAACACTGAAGCTTTCTTT

abundance: once
v_gene: TRBV18
d_gene: TRBD1
j_gene: TRBJ2-7
CDR3aa: CASSHLLWTGEGVGSYEQYF
CDR3nt: TGTGCCAGCTCACACCTCCTCTGGACAGGGGAAGGAGTGGGCTCCTACGAGCAGTACTTC

abundance: NA
v_gene: TRBV19
d_gene: NA
j_gene: TRBJ1-5
CDR3aa: CASRRQNQPQHF
CDR3nt: TGTGCCAGTAGAAGACAAAATCAGCCCCAGCATTTT

abundance: NA
v_gene: TRBV7-2
d_gene: NA
j_gene: TRBJ2-2
CDR3aa: CASSIRVRATGELFF
CDR3nt: TGTGCCAGCAGCATTAGGGTCAGGGCCACCGGGGAGCTGTTTTTT

abundance: NA
v_gene: TRBV9
d_gene: TRBD1
j_gene: TRBJ2-7
CDR3aa: CASSHFRQGGEQYF
CDR3nt: TGTGCCAGCAGCCATTTTCGACAGGGCGGCGAGCAGTACTTC

abundance: NA
v_gene: TRBV19
d_gene: TRBD1
j_gene: TRBJ1-1
CDR3aa: CASSTGTGLKAFF
CDR3nt: TGTGCCAGTAGTACCGGGACAGGCCTCAAAGCTTTCTTT

abundance: NA
v_gene: TRBV19
d_gene: NA
j_gene: TRBJ2-7
CDR3aa: CASSKVSRSEDEQYF
CDR3nt: TGTGCCAGTAGCAAAGTATCCCGGAGTGAGGACGAGCAGTACTTC

abundance: NA
v_gene: TRBV11-2
d_gene: NA
j_gene: TRBJ2-3
CDR3aa: CASSPVPGHTDTQYF
CDR3nt: TGTGCCAGCAGCCCCGTTCCGGGACACACAGATACGCAGTATTTT

abundance: NA
v_gene: TRBV14
d_gene: NA
j_gene: TRBJ2-1
CDR3aa: CASSLLGVYNEQFF
CDR3nt: TGTGCCAGCAGCCTCCTCGGAGTCTACAATGAGCAGTTCTTC

abundance: NA
v_gene: TRBV6-4
d_gene: TRBD2
j_gene: TRBJ2-1
CDR3aa: CASSDVSSGGYNEQFF
CDR3nt: TGTGCCAGCAGTGACGTTTCTAGCGGAGGTTACAATGAGCAGTTCTTC

abundance: NA
v_gene: TRBV7-9
d_gene: TRBD1
j_gene: TRBJ1-2
CDR3aa: CASSGSGQGALYGYTF
CDR3nt: TGTGCCAGCAGCGGGTCGGGGCAGGGGGCCCTCTATGGCTACACCTTC

abundance: NA
v_gene: TRBV28
d_gene: TRBD2
j_gene: TRBJ2-1
CDR3aa: CASSLVGGPGGGNEQFF
CDR3nt: TGTGCCAGCAGTTTGGTTGGGGGCCCGGGAGGGGGCAATGAGCAGTTCTTC

abundance: once
v_gene: TRBV6-5
d_gene: NA
j_gene: TRBJ2-3
CDR3aa: CASRRGVSTDTQYF
CDR3nt: TGTGCCAGCCGACGGGGTGTTAGCACAGATACGCAGTATTTT